A single sample gave rise to the 27 T cell receptor beta chains below, sequenced in a study of PD-1 blockade in classical Hodgkin lymphoma. Relapse after autologous stem cell transplantation occurred in every patient, and brentuximab vedotin exposure varied. Repertoires were generated with immunoSEQ multiplex PCR, while TCRdb's copy carries only in-frame clones and drops some. Here the sample spans more than 25,000 clones, more than 65% being singletons. Material: peripheral blood mononuclear cells (PBMCs), obtained before the second cycle of nivolumab. The receptors were gathered from a human donor with classical Hodgkin lymphoma.

The chain uses TRBV28 and TRBJ2-1; 9 bases are shared with TRBD1. The germline V gene encodes CDR1 MDHEN and CDR2 SYDVKM. The V gene end was trimmed by 7 bases and the J gene end by 8 bases; junction bases not matched to a gene: 9. This CDR3 has 14 residues. CDR3 sequence (DNA): TGTGCCAGCACTGGGACAGGGTATCGTGATGAGCAGTTCTTC. Its translation is CASTGTGYRDEQFF.

This clone occurred a few times. In DNA form, the CDR3 reads TGTGCCAGTAGTATAAAGTCTAGCGTGGAGACCCAGTACTTC. Translating it yields CASSIKSSVETQYF. The V and J genes are TRBV19 and TRBJ2-5; tentatively, D is TRBD2 (6 bases). The CDR3 sequence is 14 residues long. Per germline, CDR1 LNHDA and CDR2 SQIVND (reference sequence). V lost 2 bases and J 5 bases, leaving 12 bases between the germline ends.

V and J are TRBV30 and TRBJ2-5; 8 bases match TRBD1. The V gene's germline CDR1 is GTSNPN and CDR2 SVGIG (reference sequence). The junction had 9 bases not matched to a gene; V was cut back by 4 bases and J by 5 bases. The CDR3 runs to 14 residues. CDR3 in DNA: TGTGCCTGGACCCGCCAGGGGGCGCGTGAGACCCAGTACTTC. This gives the protein CAWTRQGARETQYF. The full variable domain, rest sourced from reference TRBV30 and TRBJ2-5, is SQTIHQWPATLVQPVGSPLSLECTVEGTSNPNLYWYRQAAGRGLQLLFYSVGIGQISSEVPQNLSASRPQDRQFILSSKKLLLSDSGFYLCAWTRQGARETQYFGPGTRLLVL.

The gene calls are TRBV7-9 and TRBJ1-4; D is perhaps TRBD1 (5 bases). Germline loops: CDR1 SEHNR, CDR2 FQNEAQ (reference sequence). Trimming pared 5 bases from V and 0 bases from J, leaving 13 bases between. The CDR3 is made up of 16 amino acids. CDR3 DNA: TGTGCCAGCAGCCCGACCCGGGGCGCAACTAATGAAAAACTGTTTTTT. Encoded protein: CASSPTRGATNEKLFF.

V and J are TRBV6-5 and TRBJ1-1; D possibly corresponds to TRBD1 (5 bases). The CDR3 has 14 residues. Trimming stripped 3 bases from V and 4 bases from J, with 12 bases between. Per germline, CDR1 MNHEY and CDR2 SVGAGI. The CDR3 DNA reads as TGTGCCAGCAGTTATACGGGGGAGGCCACTGAAGCTTTCTTT. Its protein is CASSYTGEATEAFF.

This chain links TRBV6-5 with TRBJ1-2; D is uncertain. This CDR3 contains 14 residues. Germline V gives CDR1 MNHEY, CDR2 SVGAGI. V shed 7 bases and J shed 2 bases, with 14 bases lying between them. CDR3 nucleotide sequence: TGTGCCAGCAAAAGCAATACCGGAAACTATGGCTACACCTTC. The encoded protein is CASKSNTGNYGYTF.

The chain has TRBV6-5 and TRBJ2-2; D is undetermined. The germline V gene encodes CDR1 MNHEY and CDR2 SVGAGI. Trimming cost V 11 bases and J 2 bases, with 15 bases left between them. CDR3 length: 14 residues. Here the CDR3 reads CAAKGVDNTGELFF. The CDR3, as DNA: TGTGCCGCGAAGGGTGTTGATAACACCGGGGAGCTGTTTTTT.

J is TRBJ1-2 and V is TRBV29-1; D not resolved. The V end lost 7 bases, the J end lost 5 bases, and 5 bases lay between the germline ends. CDR1 is SQVTM and CDR2 is ANQGSEA in the germline V gene. The CDR3 is made up of 9 amino acids. The CDR3 sequence: CSGDYGYTF. For the CDR3, the DNA is TGCAGCGGGGATTATGGCTACACCTTC.

In DNA form, the CDR3 reads TGTGCCAGTACTGGATCGGACAGGGTCTACAATGAGCAGTTCTTC. This codes for CASTGSDRVYNEQFF. V gene TRBV19 combines with J gene TRBJ2-1; TRBD1 matches at 8 bases. Germline trimming cut 7 bases from V and 3 bases from J; bases unmatched to any gene: 8. The CDR3 sequence is 15 residues long. CDR1 and CDR2 (germline): LNHDA, SQIVND (reference sequence).

To note about this clone: The same CDR3 can be traced to other DNA sequences in this sample. The chain employs TRBV5-1 and TRBJ1-1, with no clear D. Germline V gene data show CDR1 as SGHRS and CDR2 as YFSETQ. Trimming left V 0 bases short and J 0 bases short, with 6 bases between. This CDR3 spans 14 amino acids. As DNA, the CDR3 is TGCGCCAGCAGCTTGGAGGGCATGAACACTGAAGCTTTCTTT. Translation: CASSLEGMNTEAFF.

The rearrangement uses TRBV4-2 and TRBJ1-4, with 9 bases fitting TRBD1. V was pared by 0 bases and J by 5 bases, with 7 bases of the junction left unmatched. This CDR3 has 17 amino acids. The germline V gene encodes CDR1 LGHNA and CDR2 YNFKEQ. In DNA, the CDR3 is TGTGCCAGCAGCCAAGACCTATTGACAGGGGGGAATGAAAAACTGTTTTTT. Translating it yields CASSQDLLTGGNEKLFF.

The chain couples TRBV27 to TRBJ2-1; the D call may be TRBD1 or TRBD2 (6 bases each). Trimming removed 1 base from V and 2 bases from J, with 12 bases in between. Germline V lookup: CDR1 MNHEY, CDR2 SMNVEV (reference sequence). The CDR3 covers 16 residues. The CDR3 DNA is TGTGCCAGCAGTTTATATGGGGGGCGGACCTACAATGAGCAGTTCTTC. This gives the protein CASSLYGGRTYNEQFF.

The chain combines TRBV4-1 with TRBJ2-2; tentatively, D is TRBD1 or TRBD2 (5 bases each). CDR1 MGHRA and CDR2 YSYEKL come from the germline V gene. The germline V and J ends were trimmed by 5 bases and 1 base, with 14 bases remaining between them. There are 16 residues in the CDR3. The CDR3 DNA follows: TGCGCCAGCAGCTTGATCGGGACGCAGAACACCGGGGAGCTGTTTTTT. Its protein product is CASSLIGTQNTGELFF.

The J gene is TRBJ2-2, the V gene TRBV7-9, with D uncertain. The germline CDR1 and CDR2 sequences are SEHNR and FQNEAQ (reference sequence). The CDR3 contains 14 residues. Trimming cost V 2 bases and J 1 base, with 5 bases left between them. The CDR3: CASSLYMNTGELFF. Written as DNA, the CDR3 is TGTGCCAGCAGCTTATATATGAACACCGGGGAGCTGTTTTTT. Together with reference TRBV7-9 and TRBJ2-2, the CDR3 gives the full variable domain: DTGVSQNPRHKITKRGQNVTFRCDPISEHNRLYWYRQTLGQGPEFLTYFQNEAQLEKSRLLSDRFSAERPKGSFSTLEIQRTEQGDSAMYLCASSLYMNTGELFFGEGSRLTVL.

This chain connects TRBV28 to TRBJ1-3, with TRBD1 matching over 8 bases. V was pared by 6 bases and J by 0 bases, with 7 bases of the junction left unmatched. This CDR3 has 16 residues. CDR1 MDHEN and CDR2 SYDVKM come from the germline V gene. CDR3 bases: TGTGCCAGCAGCCCGACAGGGGTCCTCTCTGGAAACACCATATATTTT. Its translation: CASSPTGVLSGNTIYF.

The chain recombines TRBV5-5 with TRBJ2-2; 7 positions match TRBD2. V lost 3 bases, J lost 1 base, and 3 bases stayed unmatched. The CDR3 sequence is 15 residues long. In germline, CDR1 is SGHKS, CDR2 YYEKEE (reference sequence). CDR3 coding DNA: TGTGCCAGCAGCTCCTTAGCGGGGAACACCGGGGAGCTGTTTTTT. Its translation is CASSSLAGNTGELFF. The complete variable domain, with remaining parts taken from reference TRBV5-5 and TRBJ2-2, reads DAGVTQSPTHLIKTRGQQVTLRCSPISGHKSVSWYQQVLGQGPQFIFQYYEKEERGRGNFPDRFSARQFPNYSSELNVNALLLGDSALYLCASSSLAGNTGELFFGEGSRLTVL.

The gene calls are TRBV28 and TRBJ2-7; D might be TRBD1 or TRBD2, each matching 5 bases. CDR3 size: 17 residues. Germline V gene sequence: CDR1 MDHEN, CDR2 SYDVKM. Between the trimmed V and J ends, which lost 2 bases and 3 bases, there was a span of 20 bases. In nucleotides, the CDR3 is TGTGCCAGCAGTTTAGAAAGAGGGGTCCCGACCTACTACGAGCAGTACTTC. Its translation: CASSLERGVPTYYEQYF. The full variable domain, its missing parts supplied by reference TRBV28 and TRBJ2-7, is DVKVTQSSRYLVKRTGEKVFLECVQDMDHENMFWYRQDPGLGLRLIYFSYDVKMKEKGDIPEGYSVSREKKERFSLILESASTNQTSMYLCASSLERGVPTYYEQYFGPGTRLTVT.

The V gene is TRBV5-6, the J gene TRBJ2-3; possibly TRBD1 or TRBD2 for D (5 bases each). CDR1 SGHDT and CDR2 YYEEEE come from the germline V gene. The CDR3 has 16 residues. Trimming took off 3 bases at V and 4 bases at J, with 18 bases between the two ends. The CDR3 DNA reads as TGTGCCAGCAGCTCGAGGGGCCACGTCTGGGCAGATACGCAGTATTTT. Translating gives CASSSRGHVWADTQYF.

Written as DNA, the CDR3 is TGTGCCAGCAGCGAGGGATACGAGCAGTACTTC. Translated, it gives CASSEGYEQYF. The chain combines TRBV6-5 with TRBJ2-7, with a possible D match to TRBD2 (5 bases). V shed 6 bases and J shed 4 bases, with 7 bases lying between them. The V gene's germline CDR1 is MNHEY and CDR2 SVGAGI. This CDR3 spans 11 amino acids.

The DNA for the CDR3 is TGTGCCAGCAGCGTAGCCCCTAGCGGGGGGGCCTGGGGGACCCAGTACTTC. Amino acids: CASSVAPSGGAWGTQYF. This rearrangement joins TRBV9 to TRBJ2-5, with TRBD2 identical over 12 bases. V lost 0 bases to trimming and J lost 7 bases; unmatched junction nucleotides: 10. Germline V gene lookup returns CDR1 SGDLS and CDR2 YYNGEE. This CDR3 comprises 17 residues.

In its sample, this clone was seen a few times. The V call is TRBV7-2, the J call TRBJ2-7; 8 nucleotides align to TRBD1. This CDR3 contains 16 residues. Trimming removed 4 bases from V and 5 bases from J; junction bases left unmatched: 13. Germline V gives CDR1 SGHTA, CDR2 FQGNSA. In nucleotides, the CDR3 is TGTGCCAGCAGCTGGGCTCCCGGGACAGGTTTCCACGAGCAGTACTTC. It yields the protein CASSWAPGTGFHEQYF.

J is TRBJ1-6 and V is TRBV10-3, with D tentatively TRBD1 (5 bases). The CDR3 is 14 amino acids. Between the trimmed V and J ends, which lost 2 bases and 8 bases, there was a span of 10 bases. Germline V gene data show CDR1 as ENHRY and CDR2 as SYGVKD. CDR3 amino acids: CAISEGAADSPLHF. Here the CDR3 DNA reads TGTGCCATCAGTGAGGGGGCGGCAGATTCACCCCTCCACTTT.

The J gene is TRBJ2-5, the V gene TRBV4-3; perhaps TRBD2 as D (6 bases). This CDR3 is built from 15 residues. The V gene lost 5 bases and the J gene lost 5 bases, with 18 bases spanning the gap. In germline, CDR1 is LGHNA, CDR2 YSLEER. This CDR3 reads CASSKMSSVWETQYF. The CDR3 region has the DNA TGCGCCAGCAGCAAAATGTCTAGCGTGTGGGAGACCCAGTACTTC.

There are a few counts of this clone. This chain connects TRBV14 to TRBJ2-2; perhaps TRBD1 as D (6 bases). The germline gives CDR1 SGHDN, CDR2 FVKESK. Trimming took off 1 base at V and 7 bases at J, with 10 bases between the two ends. There are 14 residues in the CDR3. DNA for the CDR3: TGTGCCAGCAGCCAAGTTCACAGGGTCGGGGAGCTGTTTTTT. Its protein product is CASSQVHRVGELFF.

This sequence joins TRBV4-2 and TRBJ2-3; 8 nucleotides match TRBD1. Germline assignment: CDR1 LGHNA and CDR2 YNFKEQ. V shed 8 bases and J 2 bases; nucleotides not matched to a gene: 12. The CDR3 is 16 amino acids. The CDR3 is CASSNLRDRYTDTQYF. The DNA for the CDR3 is TGTGCCAGCTCGAACCTCCGGGACAGGTACACAGATACGCAGTATTTT.

This clone is labeled as medium-sized (0.01 to 0.1%). The rearrangement joins TRBV5-4 to TRBJ2-7; D is unclear. The germline V gene encodes CDR1 SGHNT and CDR2 YYREEE (reference sequence). The CDR3 has 15 amino acids. Trimming took off 4 bases at V and 5 bases at J, with 19 bases between the two ends. CDR3: CASSPRSLFPHEQYF. In DNA, the CDR3 is TGTGCCAGCAGCCCCCGATCTCTGTTTCCCCACGAGCAGTACTTC.

A single count supports this clone. The chain links TRBV6-1 to TRBJ1-2; D is perhaps TRBD1 (5 bases). The CDR3 length is 14 residues. The ends were cut back, 3 bases at V and 7 bases at J, with 15 bases in the middle. Germline lookup yields CDR1 MNHNS and CDR2 SASEGT. Written as DNA, the CDR3 is TGTGCCAGCAGTGACCAAGGGACTATGGGTGGCTACACCTTC. This translates into CASSDQGTMGGYTF.